This T cell receptor beta chain was identified during a study of tumor-infiltrating lymphocytes in primary liver carcinoma. Study-level background: Among the tumors, stages were T1-T3 N0M0 and sizes about 4 to 10 cm.

RNA was extracted from whole blood without cell sorting, alongside germline DNA. The length of the CDR3 is 15 residues. Germline V CDR1 and CDR2: LGHNA, YSLEER. Trimming pared 0 bases from V and 7 bases from J, leaving 16 bases between. This clonotype has at least ten counts. A constant-region primer served to make TCR beta cDNA from about 0.5 ug total RNA. Modified slightly, ARM-PCR produced TCR beta libraries over three nested multiplex PCR rounds. PCR rounds one and two used TRBV1-TRBV30 forward primers with a C-beta reverse primer for 10 cycles each. In TCRdb, the multiplex PCR reads were re-called with MiXCR into one record per CDR3 protein. This sample has about 300,000 distinct CDR3 sequences, with around three fifths found just once.

Sequencing input: peripheral blood. The sequence was collected from a man aged 40-49 years with primary liver carcinoma and hepatitis B virus infection. The chain couples TRBV4-3 to TRBJ2-7, with a weak D call TRBD2 (7 bases). For the CDR3, the DNA is TGCGCCAGCAGCCAAGATCGGCGGGGGCCCCTTGAGCAGTACTTC. Translation gives CASSQDRRGPLEQYF.